A selection of T cell receptor beta chains follows, all from one sample in a study of technical replicates of blood from several donors. TCRdb's copy holds only in-frame clones and misses some; the assay was immunoSEQ multiplex PCR. The sample holds tens of thousands of clones, approximately 96% seen once. Specimen: T cells isolated from PBMCs. All receptors derive from a human donor in good health. CDR3s include the opening cysteine and the closing phenylalanine or tryptophan. D genes are given only for firm matches. Clone size appears in some rows only: once, few, many, or a class for an expanded clone.

V gene	J gene	D gene	CDR3 length	clone size	CDR3 DNA	CDR3 protein
TRBV6-6	TRBJ2-7	TRBD1	15	once	TGTGCCAGCAGTGACCCGGGACAGGGAGGTTACGAGCAGTACTTC	CASSDPGQGGYEQYF
TRBV6-5	TRBJ1-1	.	13	.	TGTGCCAGCAGTCCACAGGTTAACACTGAAGCTTTCTTT	CASSPQVNTEAFF
TRBV9	TRBJ2-7	.	14	.	TGTGCCAGCAGCGTAGCTGGCGGGACCTACGAGCAGTACTTC	CASSVAGGTYEQYF
TRBV2	TRBJ2-2	.	17	.	TGTGCCAGCAGTGAACCCGAATTGACTGTGAACACCGGGGAGCTGTTTTTT	CASSEPELTVNTGELFF
TRBV5-1	TRBJ2-7	.	15	.	TGCGCCAGCAGCTTGTTGGCCGGAGAAAGCTACGAGCAGTACTTC	CASSLLAGESYEQYF
TRBV11-3	TRBJ2-5	.	15	.	TGTGCCAGCAGCTTAAACGCGGGAATGGGCGAGACCCAGTACTTC	CASSLNAGMGETQYF
TRBV4-1	TRBJ1-1	.	14	.	TGCGCCAGCAGCTATACGGCAGGGAACACTGAAGCTTTCTTT	CASSYTAGNTEAFF
TRBV23-1	TRBJ2-5	TRBD2	14	once	TGCGCCAGCTCGGGACTAGCCCCACCGGAGACCCAGTACTTC	CASSGLAPPETQYF
TRBV7-7	TRBJ2-3	TRBD2	15	.	TGTGCCAGCAGCCTCGGACTAGCGCGAACAGATACGCAGTATTTT	CASSLGLARTDTQYF
TRBV29-1	TRBJ1-1	TRBD1	13	.	TGCAGCGTCAACAGGGGCGAATCCGATGAAGCTTTCTTT	CSVNRGESDEAFF
TRBV30	TRBJ2-3	.	15	once	TGTGCCTGGGACGATCTAGCATGGGGCACAGATACGCAGTATTTT	CAWDDLAWGTDTQYF
TRBV6-5	TRBJ1-1	.	15	.	TGTGCCAGCAGTTACTCTCTAGGGGAACGCACTGAAGCTTTCTTT	CASSYSLGERTEAFF
TRBV19	TRBJ1-2	TRBD1	13	.	TGTGCCAGTAGCCGACAGGGTGGCTATGGCTACACCTTC	CASSRQGGYGYTF
TRBV18	TRBJ2-7	TRBD2	14	.	TGTGCCAGCTCACCAGTGGGGAGGGGAAATGAGCAGTACTTC	CASSPVGRGNEQYF
TRBV7-9	TRBJ2-7	.	14	.	TGTGCCAGCAGGACGGCAGGACAGACCTACGAGCAGTACTTC	CASRTAGQTYEQYF
TRBV5-5	TRBJ2-1	TRBD2	15	.	TGTGCCAGCAGCGTTCTCACTAGCGGATACAATGAGCAGTTCTTC	CASSVLTSGYNEQFF
TRBV7-2	TRBJ1-2	.	14	.	TGTGCCAGCAGCTTAGGGTACCAGGTCAATGGCTACACCTTC	CASSLGYQVNGYTF
TRBV11-2	TRBJ2-1	.	15	once	TGTGCCAGCAGCTTAGTCGGGGGTTCCTACAATGAGCAGTTCTTC	CASSLVGGSYNEQFF
TRBV9	TRBJ2-1	TRBD2	19	.	TGTGCCAGCAGCGTAGTAGGTAGCGGGATTAGAGGCTCCTACAATGAGCAGTTCTTC	CASSVVGSGIRGSYNEQFF
TRBV7-8	TRBJ1-1	.	12	.	TGTGCCAGCAGCTCGTCTAACACTGAAGCTTTCTTT	CASSSSNTEAFF
TRBV10-2	TRBJ2-1	.	15	.	TGCGCCAGCAGTGAACTTGTAGGGGTTTACAATGAGCAGTTCTTC	CASSELVGVYNEQFF
TRBV7-7	TRBJ2-1	TRBD2	19	.	TGTGCCAGCAGCGAAATTCTCGGTCCAAGCGGGGTCGTATACAATGAGCAGTTCTTC	CASSEILGPSGVVYNEQFF
TRBV5-6	TRBJ1-1	.	14	.	TGTGCCAGCAGCTTGGTACAGATGAACACTGAAGCTTTCTTT	CASSLVQMNTEAFF
TRBV7-9	TRBJ2-1	.	14	once	TGTGCCAGCAGCTTTACCGGAGCCTACAATGAGCAGTTCTTC	CASSFTGAYNEQFF
TRBV6-1	TRBJ2-1	.	12	.	TGTGCCAGCAGCGGGACCTACAATGAGCAGTTCTTC	CASSGTYNEQFF
TRBV9	TRBJ2-7	.	14	.	TGTGCCAGCAGCGTAGCGGGAGCGGCTTACGAGCAGTACTTC	CASSVAGAAYEQYF
TRBV27	TRBJ2-5	TRBD2	14	once	TGTGCCAGCAGTGTAGCGGGGGGGGGAGAGACCCAGTACTTC	CASSVAGGGETQYF
TRBV9	TRBJ1-2	.	13	.	TGTGCCAGCAGCGTGGGAGGAAACTATGGCTACACCTTC	CASSVGGNYGYTF
TRBV6-5	TRBJ1-5	TRBD1	15	once	TGTGCCAGCAGTCCACGGACAGGGGGCAATCAGCCCCAGCATTTT	CASSPRTGGNQPQHF
TRBV30	TRBJ1-3	.	14	.	TGTGCCTGGAGTGTAAACGGGGGTGGAAACACCATATATTTT	CAWSVNGGGNTIYF
TRBV11-3	TRBJ2-1	.	17	.	TGTGCCAGCAGCCCCTATACAGACATGTTAGGTGTCAATGAGCAGTTCTTC	CASSPYTDMLGVNEQFF
TRBV4-2	TRBJ1-5	.	14	.	TGTGCCAGCAGCCAGGCTCATAGCAATCAGCCCCAGCATTTT	CASSQAHSNQPQHF
TRBV28	TRBJ1-2	.	12	.	TGTGCCAGCAGCGCACAGGGTCCGCGCTACACCTTC	CASSAQGPRYTF
TRBV11-3	TRBJ2-1	TRBD2	15	.	TGTGCCAGCAGCTTAGCTCGGGAGGGAAGAAATGAGCAGTTCTTC	CASSLAREGRNEQFF
TRBV2	TRBJ2-1	.	15	.	TGTGCCAGCAGTCCGCCCGGCGGGGCCTACAATGAGCAGTTCTTC	CASSPPGGAYNEQFF
TRBV7-9	TRBJ1-2	TRBD1	12	.	TGTGCCAGCACTGACAGGGCTGGTGGCTACACCTTC	CASTDRAGGYTF
TRBV5-6	TRBJ2-7	.	14	.	TGTGCCAGCAGCCCACAAGCTGACAGTTTGCTGCAGTACTTC	CASSPQADSLLQYF
TRBV18	TRBJ2-7	TRBD2	14	.	TGTGCCAGCTCACACGCGGGACTACCCTACGAGCAGTACTTC	CASSHAGLPYEQYF
TRBV5-1	TRBJ1-2	TRBD1	15	.	TGCGCCAGCAGCGAAGGACAGGGAATACCCTATGGCTACACCTTC	CASSEGQGIPYGYTF
TRBV27	TRBJ2-7	TRBD2	15	.	TGTGCCAGCAGTTACGGGACTAGCGGGAGGTACGAGCAGTACTTC	CASSYGTSGRYEQYF
TRBV30	TRBJ1-1	.	13	once	TGTGCCTGGAATACAGGGTTGAACACTGAAGCTTTCTTT	CAWNTGLNTEAFF
TRBV15	TRBJ1-1	TRBD1	14	.	TGTGCCACCAGCAAAACAGGGGTAGGGACTGAAGCTTTCTTT	CATSKTGVGTEAFF
TRBV11-2	TRBJ1-2	.	13	.	TGTGCCAGCAGCTTAGGGCTTACCTATGGCTACACCTTC	CASSLGLTYGYTF
TRBV7-6	TRBJ1-2	TRBD1	13	.	TGTGCCAGCAGCTCAGACAGGGGTAATGGCTACACCTTC	CASSSDRGNGYTF
TRBV28	TRBJ2-7	.	13	.	TGTGCCAGCAGCTCCTATGGCGGAAACTCCCCTAACTTC	CASSSYGGNSPNF
TRBV6-6	TRBJ2-1	TRBD2	13	.	TGTGCCAGCAGTCCGACTAGCAGTAATGAGCAGTTCTTC	CASSPTSSNEQFF
TRBV18	TRBJ2-7	.	14	.	TGTGCCAGCTCTCGGGATCGAGAGATGTACGAGCAGTACTTC	CASSRDREMYEQYF
TRBV6-5	TRBJ1-1	.	14	.	TGTGCCAGCAGTTACTCCGGGGAGAAGACTGAAGCTTTCTTT	CASSYSGEKTEAFF
TRBV6-5	TRBJ2-3	.	11	.	TGTGCCAGCACGAGGGAAAATACGCAGTATTTT	CASTRENTQYF
TRBV19	TRBJ2-3	.	16	.	TGTGCCAGTAGTATGGGAGCGTCACCTTTCACAGATACGCAGTATTTT	CASSMGASPFTDTQYF
TRBV5-1	TRBJ2-3	.	16	.	TGCGCCAGCAGCTTGGAGGGCAGGGTGGGATCAGATACGCAGTATTTT	CASSLEGRVGSDTQYF
TRBV2	TRBJ2-7	TRBD1	14	.	TGTGCCAGCTCCATTGGGACAGCTTCCTACGAGCAGTACTTC	CASSIGTASYEQYF
TRBV9	TRBJ2-1	.	15	.	TGTGCCAGCAGCCCAGGGGCCAGCTCCTACAATGAGCAGTTCTTC	CASSPGASSYNEQFF
TRBV2	TRBJ2-1	.	14	.	TGTGCCAGCAGTGAACAGACATCGTACAATGAGCAGTTCTTC	CASSEQTSYNEQFF
TRBV2	TRBJ2-4	.	12	.	TGTGCCAGCAGTGTGGAGAGAAACATTCAGTACTTC	CASSVERNIQYF